The rows below give T cell receptor beta chains drawn from one sample of a study of technical replicates of blood from a handful of donors. TCRdb's copy holds only in-frame clones and misses some; the assay was immunoSEQ multiplex PCR. The sample carries tens of thousands of clones, roughly nine tenths recorded once. Sequenced material: T cells isolated from PBMCs. The receptors derive from a human donor in good health. The CDR3 runs from the conserved cysteine through the conserved F or W. The order of the fields is J gene, D gene, V gene, clone size, CDR3 protein, CDR3 DNA. The D gene is left open where the match is weak. Expanded clones are given a class, and other clones once, few, many or no size at all.

j_gene: TRBJ2-3; d_gene: TRBD1; v_gene: TRBV29-1; abundance: NA; CDR3aa: CSVAGTGGRNTQYF; CDR3nt: TGCAGCGTTGCCGGGACAGGGGGCAGGAATACGCAGTATTTT
j_gene: TRBJ2-7; d_gene: NA; v_gene: TRBV4-1; abundance: NA; CDR3aa: CASSQKQEYRLAYEQYF; CDR3nt: TGCGCCAGCAGCCAAAAACAGGAGTATCGTCTCGCCTACGAGCAGTACTTC
j_gene: TRBJ2-2; d_gene: TRBD1; v_gene: TRBV2; abundance: once; CDR3aa: CAVPGQGAPRGGELFF; CDR3nt: TGTGCCGTCCCGGGACAGGGTGCTCCCCGGGGCGGGGAGCTGTTTTTT
j_gene: TRBJ2-3; d_gene: TRBD2; v_gene: TRBV19; abundance: NA; CDR3aa: CASSIRLAGDTQYF; CDR3nt: TGTGCCAGTAGCATAAGACTAGCGGGGGACACGCAGTATTTT
j_gene: TRBJ2-7; d_gene: NA; v_gene: TRBV13; abundance: NA; CDR3aa: CASSPGTQTYEQYF; CDR3nt: TGTGCCAGCAGCCCCGGGACTCAAACCTACGAGCAGTACTTC
j_gene: TRBJ1-3; d_gene: TRBD1; v_gene: TRBV7-2; abundance: NA; CDR3aa: CASSQNGGQRGNTIYF; CDR3nt: TGTGCCAGCAGCCAAAATGGGGGACAGAGGGGAAACACCATATATTTT
j_gene: TRBJ1-2; d_gene: NA; v_gene: TRBV6-5; abundance: NA; CDR3aa: CASSSTANGYTF; CDR3nt: TGTGCCAGCAGTTCGACAGCAAATGGCTACACCTTC
j_gene: TRBJ2-7; d_gene: TRBD2; v_gene: TRBV7-9; abundance: NA; CDR3aa: CASSLSGGELRGEQYF; CDR3nt: TGTGCCAGCAGCTTATCTGGGGGGGAGCTTCGTGGCGAGCAGTACTTC
j_gene: TRBJ2-7; d_gene: TRBD2; v_gene: TRBV19; abundance: NA; CDR3aa: CASSMSGRAVEQYF; CDR3nt: TGTGCCAGTAGTATGAGCGGGAGGGCCGTTGAGCAGTACTTC
j_gene: TRBJ2-5; d_gene: NA; v_gene: TRBV5-1; abundance: NA; CDR3aa: CASSLKGSPQETQYF; CDR3nt: TGCGCCAGCAGCTTGAAGGGGTCACCACAAGAGACCCAGTACTTC
j_gene: TRBJ2-7; d_gene: NA; v_gene: TRBV18; abundance: NA; CDR3aa: CASSYIRSSYEQYF; CDR3nt: TGTGCCAGCTCATATATTAGATCGTCCTACGAGCAGTACTTC
j_gene: TRBJ1-1; d_gene: NA; v_gene: TRBV30; abundance: NA; CDR3aa: CAWSSTEAFF; CDR3nt: TGTGCCTGGAGCAGCACTGAAGCTTTCTTT
j_gene: TRBJ1-5; d_gene: NA; v_gene: TRBV19; abundance: NA; CDR3aa: CASSIGSGNQPQHF; CDR3nt: TGTGCCAGTAGTATAGGGTCGGGGAATCAGCCCCAGCATTTT
j_gene: TRBJ2-7; d_gene: NA; v_gene: TRBV28; abundance: NA; CDR3aa: CASSPASGSAYEQYF; CDR3nt: TGTGCCAGCAGTCCCGCCAGCGGTTCAGCCTACGAGCAGTACTTC